The 19 T cell receptor beta chains below were found in one sample sequenced in a study of cytomegalovirus exposure and HLA in healthy donors. Produced via immunoSEQ multiplex PCR; TCRdb's table is partial and in-frame only. The sample holds about 160,000 clones; about nine tenths are singletons and the top ten take around 4.4%. The sample taken for sequencing was PBMCs. These TCRs come from a man in his late teens or twenties in good health and CMV-seropositive.

The chain couples TRBV6-5 to TRBJ2-7, with 9 bases fitting TRBD2. Germline V lookup: CDR1 MNHEY, CDR2 SVGAGI. Losses at the gene ends were 9 bases for V and 1 base for J; bases not matched to a gene: 7. This CDR3 spans 14 amino acids. This CDR3 reads CASKGGRGSYEQYF. The CDR3 DNA reads TGTGCCAGTAAAGGCGGGAGGGGATCCTACGAGCAGTACTTC.

This clone was observed a single time. The chain has TRBV25-1 and TRBJ2-3; 9 bases agree with TRBD2. CDR3 size: 17 residues. Trimming at V came to 7 bases and at J to 2 bases, leaving 13 bases not matched to a gene. Germline V lookup: CDR1 MGHDK, CDR2 SYGVNS. The CDR3 region is CASIPGLALFYTDTQYF. CDR3 nucleotides: TGTGCCAGCATTCCGGGACTAGCTCTTTTCTACACAGATACGCAGTATTTT.

The chain joins TRBV2 to TRBJ2-1; D ambiguous. Trimming removed 4 bases from V and 7 bases from J, with 5 bases in between. Germline values: CDR1 SNHLY, CDR2 FYNNEI. The CDR3 extends over 11 amino acids. The CDR3 protein is CASSARNEQFF. DNA for the CDR3: TGTGCCAGCAGTGCCAGGAATGAGCAGTTCTTC.

The rearrangement joins TRBV27 to TRBJ2-3; D gene unclear. There are 15 residues in the CDR3. Deletions cut 7 bases from V and 2 bases from J, with 16 bases between. From germline, CDR1 is MNHEY and CDR2 SMNVEV (reference sequence). CDR3 sequence (DNA): TGTGCCAGCATGAGTACACGATTAGCCACAGATACGCAGTATTTT. This sequence encodes CASMSTRLATDTQYF.

J is TRBJ2-1 and V is TRBV11-3; D is ambiguous. Trimming cost V 5 bases and J 7 bases, with 6 bases left between them. CDR1 is SGHNT, CDR2 YENEEA, per germline. CDR3 length: 11 residues. The chain's CDR3 is CASSELNEQFF. The CDR3 coding sequence is TGTGCCAGCAGCGAACTTAATGAGCAGTTCTTC.

This clone was counted a few times. The rearrangement uses TRBV14 and TRBJ1-2; no firm D call. V was clipped by 8 bases and J by 4 bases, with 11 bases between them. The CDR3 has 12 residues. Germline CDR1 reads SGHDN; CDR2 reads FVKESK. CDR3 region: CASLTSFYGYTF. The CDR3 DNA reads as TGTGCCAGCCTAACTTCTTTCTATGGCTACACCTTC.

This chain joins TRBV9 and TRBJ1-4; TRBD1 matches 10 bases. V trimming: 4 bases; J trimming: 3 bases; junction bases outside the gene matches: 6. Germline CDR1 SGDLS, CDR2 YYNGEE. The CDR3 covers 16 residues. CDR3 DNA sequence: TGTGCCAGCAGCCTTACGACAGGGGGCCCTAATGAAAAACTGTTTTTT. Protein sequence: CASSLTTGGPNEKLFF.

The rearrangement joins TRBV7-9 to TRBJ1-2; the D gene is possibly TRBD1 (5 bases). V shed 2 bases and J shed 8 bases, with 9 bases lying between them. The CDR3 is 12 residues long. CDR1 SEHNR and CDR2 FQNEAQ come from the germline V gene (reference sequence). The DNA for the CDR3 is TGTGCCAGCAGCTTACAGGGCCTGGGCTACACCTTC. Its translation is CASSLQGLGYTF.

The chain carries TRBV27 and TRBJ2-7; 8 bases fit TRBD1. The J segment lost 0 bases and the V segment lost 3 bases, leaving 7 bases of the junction unmatched. CDR3 size: 16 residues. CDR1 is MNHEY and CDR2 is SMNVEV in the germline V gene (reference sequence). In nucleotides, the CDR3 is TGTGCCAGCAGTTTGAGACAGGGGCCTAGCTCCTACGAGCAGTACTTC. This gives the protein CASSLRQGPSSYEQYF.

The V gene is TRBV7-2, the J gene TRBJ2-7, with D uncertain. From germline, CDR1 is SGHTA and CDR2 FQGNSA. V was cut by 5 bases and J by 2 bases, with 16 bases left in between. The CDR3 extends over 15 amino acids. CDR3 region: CASSAELGITYEQYF. The CDR3 coding sequence is TGTGCCAGCAGCGCCGAGCTGGGCATCACCTACGAGCAGTACTTC. Complete variable domain (other parts from reference TRBV7-2 and TRBJ2-7): GAGVSQSPSNKVTEKGKDVELRCDPISGHTALYWYRQSLGQGLEFLIYFQGNSAPDKSGLPSDRFSAERTGGSVSTLTIQRTQQEDSAVYLCASSAELGITYEQYFGPGTRLTVT.

This chain joins TRBV7-9 and TRBJ2-3, with 10 bases matching TRBD2. V shed 3 bases and J 0 bases; nucleotides not matched to a gene: 9. The CDR3 consists of 18 residues. CDR1 is SEHNR and CDR2 is FQNEAQ in the germline V gene (reference sequence). The CDR3 DNA reads TGTGCCAGCAGCTTGTTTCCTAGCGGGAGAGGGAGCACAGATACGCAGTATTTT. The encoded protein is CASSLFPSGRGSTDTQYF.

V usage is TRBV5-1 and J usage is TRBJ1-4; 11 bases are shared with TRBD1. Germline-derived CDR1 and CDR2 are SGHRS and YFSETQ. The ends lost 2 bases at V and 3 bases at J; junction bases unmatched: 6. This CDR3 has 17 amino acids. The CDR3 sequence is CASSLGQGAGANEKLFF. CDR3 coding DNA: TGCGCCAGCAGCTTAGGACAGGGGGCCGGCGCTAATGAAAAACTGTTTTTT. Filled out from reference TRBV5-1 and TRBJ1-4, the complete variable domain reads KAGVTQTPRYLIKTRGQQVTLSCSPISGHRSVSWYQQTPGQGLQFLFEYFSETQRNKGNFPGRFSGRQFSNSRSEMNVSTLELGDSALYLCASSLGQGAGANEKLFFGSGTQLSVL.

This clone was seen once. This chain connects TRBV7-8 to TRBJ2-3; TRBD1 agrees at 7 bases. V lost 4 bases to trimming and J lost 9 bases; unmatched junction nucleotides: 4. The germline V gene encodes CDR1 SGHVS and CDR2 FQNEAQ. The CDR3 loop spans 12 amino acids. The DNA for the CDR3 is TGTGCCAGCAGCTCACAGGGGTGGACGCAGTATTTT. It specifies CASSSQGWTQYF.

V gene TRBV27 combines with J gene TRBJ2-7; 10 bases map to TRBD2. With 8 bases clipped from V and 9 bases from J, the junction kept 16 bases outside the gene matches. Germline V gene sequence: CDR1 MNHEY, CDR2 SMNVEV (reference sequence). CDR3 size: 15 residues. CDR3: CASSDGLAGEGGQYF. CDR3 in DNA: TGTGCCAGCTCTGACGGGCTAGCGGGAGAAGGGGGGCAGTACTTC.

The chain combines TRBV29-1 with TRBJ2-3; 11 bases agree with TRBD2. This CDR3 has 16 amino acids. The V and J ends lost 2 bases and 2 bases, in that order; junction bases with no gene match: 6. Looked up from germline, CDR1 is SQVTM and CDR2 is ANQGSEA. The CDR3 protein is CSVEQGLADLTDTQYF. Written as DNA, the CDR3 is TGCAGCGTTGAACAGGGACTAGCGGATCTCACAGATACGCAGTATTTT.

The chain combines TRBV2 with TRBJ2-7, with TRBD2 identical over 10 bases. The trim removed 8 bases at V and 0 bases at J, leaving 4 bases unmatched. CDR1 is SNHLY and CDR2 is FYNNEI in the germline V gene. This CDR3 comprises 14 residues. The CDR3, as DNA: TGTGCCAGCCGGGGACTAGCGTTCTCCTACGAGCAGTACTTC. Translated, it gives CASRGLAFSYEQYF.

The J gene is TRBJ1-2, the V gene TRBV4-1, with D uncertain. Trimming shortened V by 5 bases and J by 1 base, and 14 bases separated the two germline ends. The CDR3 loop spans 15 amino acids. The V gene's germline CDR1 is MGHRA and CDR2 YSYEKL. CDR3 residues: CASSAMTGSNYGYTF. The CDR3 DNA is TGCGCCAGCAGCGCAATGACGGGGAGTAACTATGGCTACACCTTC.

The chain uses TRBV2 and TRBJ2-7; D remains unclear. Germline V gene sequence: CDR1 SNHLY, CDR2 FYNNEI. Trimming stripped 1 base from V and 3 bases from J, with 13 bases between. The length of the CDR3 is 15 residues. CDR3 in amino acids: CASSEGGQGGYEQYF. The CDR3 bases are TGTGCCAGCAGTGAAGGTGGGCAAGGTGGCTACGAGCAGTACTTC.

The chain joins TRBV9 to TRBJ1-1, with a possible D match to TRBD1 (5 bases). V gave up 1 base and J gave up 6 bases, with 16 bases separating them. Germline values: CDR1 SGDLS, CDR2 YYNGEE. The CDR3 is 15 amino acids. Here the CDR3 DNA reads TGTGCCAGCAGCGTAACCCCAGGGTACACGGCTGAAGCTTTCTTT. Residues: CASSVTPGYTAEAFF.